Included here is one T cell receptor (beta chain) sequence, with context. What it binds is not known. This entry belongs to a study of shared clonotypes between healthy human individuals. Study findings and constraints: Larger estimated richness was generally seen in naive subsets than in memory subsets. Collection of samples was limited to blood; tissue repertoires likely differ.

Libraries were prepared by immunoSEQ multiplex PCR; TCRdb keeps only in-frame clonotypes and omits some of them. The repertoire includes 2.3 million or so clones, about 92% of them detected once, and 0.39% sits in the top ten. From germline, CDR1 is MNHNY and CDR2 SVGAGI (reference sequence). The CDR3 sequence is 12 residues long. Trimming stripped 5 bases from V and 1 base from J, with 6 bases between. This clonotype was obtained from a young man in good health. Some clones in this sample may be carry-over from other donors' samples. Sequencing was performed on naive CD4+ T cells from PBMCs. Subset defined: CD45RA+ positively selected. The chain couples TRBV6-6 to TRBJ2-7; TRBD1 is a possible D gene (5 bases). CDR3 nucleotides: TGTGCCAGCAGTCACAGGTCCTACGAGCAGTACTTC. Translation: CASSHRSYEQYF.